These T cell receptor beta chains were read from a single sample in a study of regulatory T cells in long-lasting Graves disease. TCRdb re-derived calls from the multiplex PCR reads in MiXCR, one entry per CDR3 protein. The data hold roughly 450,000 distinct CDR3 sequences, with approximately 22% observed a single time. Source: peripheral blood mononuclear cells (PBMCs), taken when the disease was refractory, from a patient treated with antithyroid drugs. The source of these receptors is a female donor with Graves disease. Each CDR3 is given with its conserved first and last residue. D genes are given only for firm matches. For some rows the clone size is stated as once, few or many, or as a class when expanded; others skip it.

V gene	D gene	J gene	clone size	CDR3 protein	CDR3 DNA
TRBV4-2	.	TRBJ1-2	few	CASSQQGSGTAKHGYTF	TGTGCCAGCAGCCAGCAAGGTAGTGGGACGGCTAAACATGGCTACACCTTC
TRBV11-2	.	TRBJ2-5	many	CASSLWPGRRKARGETQYF	TGTGCCAGCAGCTTATGGCCGGGGCGAAGAAAGGCAAGGGGGGAGACCCAGTACTTC
TRBV5-1	.	TRBJ2-6	many	CASSWTSSSGANVLTF	TGCGCCAGCAGCTGGACTTCGAGCTCTGGGGCCAACGTCCTGACTTTC
TRBV7-2	.	TRBJ2-7	.	CASSLSGTPSYGQYF	TGTGCCAGCAGTTTAAGTGGGACACCCTCCTACGGGCAGTACTTC
TRBV24-1	.	TRBJ2-1	once	CATSAQLWRGPYNEQFF	TGTGCCACCAGTGCCCAACTTTGGCGGGGGCCCTACAATGAGCAGTTCTTC
TRBV12-3/TRBV12-4	TRBD1	TRBJ1-2	many	CASSTGAAANYGYTF	TGTGCCAGCAGTACAGGGGCCGCAGCTAACTATGGCTACACCTTC
TRBV5-1	TRBD1	TRBJ2-3	.	CASRQGLTDTQYF	TGCGCCAGCCGACAGGGATTGACAGATACGCAGTATTTT
TRBV28	TRBD1	TRBJ1-2	many	CASSQEGTGGSYGYTF	TGTGCCAGCAGCCAAGAAGGGACAGGGGGTTCCTATGGCTACACCTTC
TRBV20-1	.	TRBJ2-2	many	CSARSRRTNTGELFF	TGCAGTGCTAGATCCAGGCGGACGAACACCGGGGAGCTGTTTTTT
TRBV10-3	.	TRBJ2-7	few	CASTLSAEHYEQYF	TGTGCCAGCACCTTATCAGCAGAGCACTACGAGCAGTACTTC
TRBV15	.	TRBJ2-7	many	CATSRDLPYEQYF	TGTGCCACCAGCAGAGATTTGCCTTACGAGCAGTACTTC
TRBV20-1	TRBD2	TRBJ2-5	many	CSAPAGAGETQYF	TGCAGTGCCCCAGCGGGGGCGGGAGAGACCCAGTACTTC
TRBV12-3/TRBV12-4	.	TRBJ1-3	.	CASSLAQDSGAGNTIYF	TGTGCCAGCAGTTTAGCGCAGGACAGCGGCGCTGGAAACACCATATATTTT
TRBV6-1	.	TRBJ2-7	many	CASSRAGSVYEQYF	TGTGCCAGCAGTCGGGCGGGGTCAGTCTACGAGCAGTACTTC
TRBV5-4	.	TRBJ2-3	.	CASSFADTDTQYF	TGTGCCAGCAGCTTCGCCGACACAGATACGCAGTATTTT
TRBV14	.	TRBJ1-5	few	CASSHPGPQHF	TGTGCCAGCAGCCACCCGGGGCCCCAGCATTTT
TRBV7-9	.	TRBJ2-7	.	CASSLASVDLGHEQYF	TGTGCCAGCAGCTTAGCGTCGGTGGATTTAGGCCACGAGCAGTACTTC
TRBV7-2	.	TRBJ2-3	few	CASSLDYTDTQYF	TGTGCCAGCAGCTTAGACTACACAGATACGCAGTATTTT
TRBV19	.	TRBJ1-2	.	CASIPTGGDNYGYTF	TGTGCCAGTATCCCGACAGGAGGAGATAACTATGGCTACACCTTC
TRBV28	.	TRBJ2-4	many	CASSLRAEAKNIQYF	TGTGCCAGCAGTTTGAGAGCGGAGGCCAAAAACATTCAGTACTTC
TRBV2	.	TRBJ2-5	many	CASGSMGIPRTQYF	TGTGCCAGCGGGTCGATGGGAATTCCAAGAACCCAGTACTTC
TRBV12-3/TRBV12-4	TRBD1	TRBJ2-1	.	CASSGTGPEQFF	TGTGCCAGCAGTGGGACAGGGCCTGAGCAGTTCTTC
TRBV7-2	.	TRBJ1-2	many	CASSPNGRGLSYGYTF	TGTGCCAGCAGCCCAAACGGTCGGGGACTAAGCTATGGCTACACCTTC
TRBV10-3	.	TRBJ1-1	many	CAISELQGRTEAFF	TGTGCCATCAGTGAACTACAGGGCCGAACTGAAGCTTTCTTT
TRBV6-1	TRBD1	TRBJ1-2	.	CASSRSPGGLGYTF	TGTGCCAGCAGTAGATCACCAGGGGGCCTTGGCTACACCTTC
TRBV12-3/TRBV12-4	.	TRBJ1-2	many	CASSSTSNYGYTF	TGTGCCAGCAGTTCGACCTCTAACTATGGCTACACCTTC
TRBV6-2/TRBV6-3	TRBD2	TRBJ2-7	few	CASSWLSGRALDSYEQYF	TGTGCCAGCAGTTGGCTTAGCGGGAGGGCCCTCGACTCCTACGAGCAGTACTTC
TRBV28	TRBD1	TRBJ1-2	many	CASSPPDRPNYGYTF	TGTGCCAGCAGTCCGCCGGACAGGCCCAACTATGGCTACACCTTC
TRBV7-2	.	TRBJ2-7	.	CASSLDRENNEQYF	TGTGCCAGCAGCTTAGACAGGGAGAACAACGAGCAGTACTTC
TRBV25-1	.	TRBJ2-2	.	CASSELQGNTGELFF	TGTGCCAGCAGTGAATTACAGGGTAACACCGGGGAGCTGTTTTTT
TRBV12-3/TRBV12-4	.	TRBJ2-7	many	CASSLRRPYEQYF	TGTGCCAGCAGTTTACGCCGACCCTACGAGCAGTACTTC
TRBV7-2	.	TRBJ1-4	many	CASSLALGREEKLFF	TGTGCCAGCAGCTTAGCTTTGGGGCGTGAGGAAAAACTGTTTTTT
TRBV7-9	.	TRBJ2-2	.	CASSAGGHTGELFF	TGTGCCAGCAGCGCAGGGGGGCACACCGGGGAGCTGTTTTTT
TRBV15	.	TRBJ2-7	many	CATSGGTTGDEQYF	TGTGCCACCAGCGGAGGGACAACTGGGGATGAGCAGTACTTC
TRBV6-1	.	TRBJ2-2	many	CASRLDGNTGELFF	TGTGCCAGCAGACTGGACGGGAACACCGGGGAGCTGTTTTTT
TRBV4-1	.	TRBJ2-5	.	CASSRGIQETQYF	TGCGCCAGCAGTCGCGGCATCCAAGAGACCCAGTACTTC
TRBV6-1	TRBD2	TRBJ2-7	many	CASSYSGTYDYEQYF	TGTGCCAGCAGCTATAGCGGGACCTATGACTACGAGCAGTACTTC
TRBV24-1	.	TRBJ2-7	.	CATSEGGPYEQYF	TGTGCCACCAGTGAAGGGGGACCCTACGAGCAGTACTTC
TRBV7-8	.	TRBJ1-5	many	CASLRGHQPQHF	TGTGCCAGCCTCCGGGGGCACCAGCCCCAGCATTTT
TRBV27	.	TRBJ1-1	many	CASSTGPRTEAFF	TGTGCCAGCAGTACAGGGCCGCGAACTGAAGCTTTCTTT
TRBV20-1	TRBD1	TRBJ2-7	.	CSARKTGGYEQYF	TGCAGTGCTAGAAAGACAGGGGGCTACGAGCAGTACTTC
TRBV9	.	TRBJ2-2	few	CASSRYRGTGELFF	TGTGCCAGCAGCCGGTATCGTGGCACCGGGGAGCTGTTTTTT
TRBV2	.	TRBJ2-7	many	CASSNLGGNYEQYF	TGTGCCAGCAGTAATCTTGGAGGGAACTACGAGCAGTACTTC
TRBV4-1	TRBD2	TRBJ2-5	.	CASSRGTSEETQYF	TGCGCCAGCAGCCGCGGGACTAGTGAAGAGACCCAGTACTTC